Presented here are 30 T cell receptor beta chains from one specimen sequenced in a study of blood T cell repertoires in COVID-19. Measured with immunoSEQ multiplex PCR; TCRdb has only the in-frame clones, and not every one. The repertoire includes some 150,000 clones, around 80% of them detected once, and approximately 9% sits in the top ten. The sequenced sample was peripheral blood. All receptors come from a woman over 75 in a cohort sampled during active or convalescent COVID-19.

The CDR3 sequence: CASSVSWAGDETQYF. CDR3 DNA sequence: TGTGCCAGCAGCGTATCTTGGGCGGGGGATGAGACCCAGTACTTC. V gene TRBV9 combines with J gene TRBJ2-5; 7 bases map to TRBD2. The CDR3 is 15 residues long. V lost 1 base and J lost 5; bases outside the gene matches: 8. Germline CDR1 SGDLS, CDR2 YYNGEE.

This sequence joins TRBV7-3 and TRBJ1-1; D is perhaps TRBD1 (6 bases). The V end was cut by 4 bases, the J end by 2 bases, with 8 bases between. The length of the CDR3 is 13 residues. The germline gives CDR1 SGHTA, CDR2 FQGTGA. CDR3 in amino acids: CASSSQGNTEAFF. CDR3 sequence (DNA): TGTGCCAGCAGCTCACAGGGCAACACTGAAGCTTTCTTT.

This clone came up once. V is TRBV25-1 and J is TRBJ2-3; 7 bases line up with TRBD2. The CDR3 runs to 13 residues. V shed 5 bases and J 3 bases; nucleotides not matched to a gene: 2. Per germline, CDR1 MGHDK and CDR2 SYGVNS. The CDR3: CASSFGGTDTQYF. The CDR3 DNA reads TGTGCCAGCAGTTTCGGGGGGACAGATACGCAGTATTTT.

There are a few counts of this clone. The chain carries TRBV28 and TRBJ1-1; tentatively, D is TRBD1 (5 bases). The V and J ends lost 2 bases and 4 bases respectively, with 11 bases between them. CDR1 is MDHEN and CDR2 is SYDVKM in the germline V gene. CDR3 length: 14 amino acids. CDR3 residues: CASSLLDSRTEAFF. Here the CDR3 DNA reads TGTGCCAGCAGTTTACTTGACAGTCGCACTGAAGCTTTCTTT.

The CDR3 DNA sequence: TGCAGTGCTTCAGACTTCTACGAGCAGTACTTC. It translates to CSASDFYEQYF. The chain combines TRBV20-1 with TRBJ2-7; no clear D gene. This CDR3 has 11 residues. The germline gives CDR1 DFQATT, CDR2 SNEGSKA (reference sequence). Trimming removed 5 bases at V and 3 bases at J, with 8 bases between.

CDR3 region: CASSPRFGELFF. As DNA, the CDR3 is TGCGCCAGCAGCCCGAGGTTTGGGGAGCTGTTTTTT. The V call is TRBV4-3, the J call TRBJ2-2, with D hard to call. The CDR3 is 12 amino acids. Trimming cost V 4 bases and J 8 bases, with 8 bases left between them. CDR1 LGHNA and CDR2 YSLEER come from the germline V gene.

This clone was detected only a few times. This chain links TRBV10-3 with TRBJ2-7, with 10 bases fitting TRBD1. Germline lookup yields CDR1 ENHRY and CDR2 SYGVKD. V lost 4 bases and J lost 7; bases outside the gene matches: 4. CDR3 length: 13 amino acids. The CDR3 DNA reads TGTGCCATCAGTGGGGGACAGGGGCTTGAGCAGTACGTC. Protein sequence: CAISGGQGLEQYV.

The chain couples TRBV7-8 to TRBJ2-3, with 9 bases aligning to TRBD1. V was clipped by 1 base and J by 5 bases; unmatched bases: 10. The CDR3 is made up of 17 amino acids. Germline assignment: CDR1 SGHVS and CDR2 FQNEAQ. The CDR3 reads CASSLDRVQGARDTQYF. CDR3 DNA sequence: TGTGCCAGCAGCTTAGATCGTGTACAGGGGGCCAGAGATACGCAGTATTTT.

This chain links TRBV20-1 with TRBJ2-1, with unresolved D. Deletions cut 8 bases from V and 4 bases from J, with 9 bases between. CDR3 size: 11 residues. Per germline, CDR1 DFQATT and CDR2 SNEGSKA (reference sequence). The CDR3 is CSFQVYNEQFF. DNA of the CDR3: TGCAGTTTTCAGGTTTACAATGAGCAGTTCTTC.

Only one count was recorded for this clone. The V call is TRBV7-8, the J call TRBJ1-1; tentative D call: TRBD1 (5 bases). The CDR3 has 14 residues. The ends were cut back, 6 bases at V and 11 bases at J, with 22 bases in the middle. Germline lookup yields CDR1 SGHVS and CDR2 FQNEAQ. CDR3 in DNA: TGTGCCAGCAGTTCCTCCACTGGGGCAATGAGGGCTTTCTTT. Translated, it gives CASSSSTGAMRAFF.

This chain joins TRBV19 and TRBJ2-2; maybe TRBD1 (6 bases). Germline V gives CDR1 LNHDA, CDR2 SQIVND (reference sequence). V was cut by 2 bases and J by 0 bases, with 16 bases left in between. This CDR3 spans 18 amino acids. In nucleotides, the CDR3 is TGTGCCAGTAGTATAAGTCCAGGGGCAGCTACGAACACCGGGGAGCTGTTTTTT. It yields the protein CASSISPGAATNTGELFF.

This chain joins TRBV5-1 and TRBJ2-5; D is possibly TRBD1 (5 bases). CDR3 length: 14 amino acids. V shed 1 base and J shed 1 base, with 8 bases lying between them. Germline assignment: CDR1 SGHRS and CDR2 YFSETQ. DNA of the CDR3: TGCGCCAGCAGCTTGCAGGGCATCCAAGAGACCCAGTACTTC. Amino acid sequence: CASSLQGIQETQYF.

The chain couples TRBV10-3 to TRBJ1-2, with TRBD1 matching 8 bases. The CDR3 sequence is 16 residues long. From germline, CDR1 is ENHRY and CDR2 SYGVKD. After removal of 2 bases from V and 4 bases from J, the junction contained 9 bases not matched to a gene. The CDR3 sequence: CAISEPSGGVSYGYTF. The DNA for the CDR3 is TGTGCCATCAGTGAGCCATCAGGGGGCGTCAGCTATGGCTACACCTTC.

This chain links TRBV15 with TRBJ1-5, with a weak D call TRBD1 (5 bases). Per germline, CDR1 LNHNV and CDR2 YYDKDF (reference sequence). V dropped 1 base and J dropped 3 bases, with 10 bases sitting between them. This CDR3 has 15 amino acids. CDR3 nucleotides: TGTGCCACCAGCAGAGGGACAACTTCCAATCAGCCCCAGCATTTT. Residues: CATSRGTTSNQPQHF.

This chain links TRBV2 with TRBJ2-5; TRBD2 aligns across 8 bases. The CDR3 has 16 amino acids. The junction had 12 bases not matched to a gene; V was cut back by 6 bases and J by 3 bases. CDR1 is SNHLY and CDR2 is FYNNEI in the germline V gene. This CDR3 reads CASSLRGSGGKETQYF. CDR3 nucleotides: TGTGCCAGCAGCCTGAGGGGGAGCGGGGGAAAAGAGACCCAGTACTTC.

V usage is TRBV18 and J usage is TRBJ2-2; D may be TRBD1 (5 bases). Germline CDR1 KGHSH, CDR2 LQKENI. The V gene lost 5 bases and the J gene lost 0 bases, with 10 bases spanning the gap. The CDR3 runs to 15 residues. CDR3 protein: CASSKQETNTGELFF. CDR3 coding DNA: TGTGCCAGCTCAAAACAGGAAACGAACACCGGGGAGCTGTTTTTT.

This clone has a handful of counts. The V call is TRBV18, the J call TRBJ2-2; 10 nucleotides agree with TRBD2. Trimming at V came to 2 bases and at J to 7 bases, leaving 4 bases not matched to a gene. CDR3 length equals 15 residues. Germline CDR1 and CDR2: KGHSH and LQKENI. This chain's CDR3 is CASSPGTSVLGELFF. The CDR3 DNA follows: TGTGCCAGCTCACCAGGGACTAGCGTCCTCGGGGAGCTGTTTTTT. Combining the CDR3 with reference TRBV18 and TRBJ2-2 gives the whole variable domain NAGVMQNPRHLVRRRGQEARLRCSPMKGHSHVYWYRQLPEEGLKFMVYLQKENIIDESGMPKERFSAEFPKEGPSILRIQQVVRGDSAAYFCASSPGTSVLGELFFGEGSRLTVL.

The chain uses TRBV4-1 and TRBJ1-1, with a tentative D call TRBD1 (6 bases). Germline V gene sequence: CDR1 MGHRA, CDR2 YSYEKL. Trimming cost V 1 base and J 11 bases, with 14 bases left between them. This CDR3 region has 13 residues. The CDR3 nucleotides are TGCGCCAGCAGCCAAGCCAGGGGTGAAGTGGCTTTCTTT. It translates to CASSQARGEVAFF.

This chain joins TRBV5-6 and TRBJ2-5, with 7 bases aligning to TRBD1. Germline V gene data show CDR1 as SGHDT and CDR2 as YYEEEE. The ends lost 7 bases at V and 1 base at J; junction bases unmatched: 10. The CDR3 is made up of 15 amino acids. CDR3 amino acids: CASSEPRQGQETQYF. The CDR3, as DNA: TGTGCCAGCTCCGAACCAAGACAGGGCCAAGAGACCCAGTACTTC.

This clone was recorded only once. The chain employs TRBV5-5 and TRBJ2-5; maybe TRBD2 (6 bases). Trimming cost V 4 bases and J 4 bases, with 17 bases left between them. This CDR3 region has 15 residues. In germline, CDR1 is SGHKS, CDR2 YYEKEE (reference sequence). CDR3 amino acids: CASSRGQEGRETQYF. As DNA, the CDR3 is TGTGCCAGCAGCCGGGGCCAGGAGGGGCGAGAGACCCAGTACTTC.

The chain links TRBV6-5 to TRBJ1-4, with TRBD1 matching over 7 bases. This CDR3 spans 13 amino acids. V lost 6 bases and J lost 7; bases outside the gene matches: 5. CDR1 and CDR2 from the germline V gene are MNHEY and SVGAGI. The CDR3 DNA reads TGTGCCAGCAGAGGACAGGAGGGTGAAAAACTGTTTTTT. Protein sequence: CASRGQEGEKLFF.

This clone occurred many times. The CDR3 nucleotides read TGTGCCACCAAGGGACAGGGGACTTCATACACCTTC. This translates into CATKGQGTSYTF. The gene calls are TRBV27 and TRBJ1-2; 10 nucleotides line up with TRBD1. Germline loops: CDR1 MNHEY, CDR2 SMNVEV (reference sequence). Trimming at V came to 10 bases and at J to 11 bases, leaving 10 bases not matched to a gene. The CDR3 has 12 amino acids.

This sequence joins TRBV7-9 and TRBJ2-3, with D hard to call. Per the germline V gene, CDR1 is SEHNR and CDR2 is FQNEAQ (reference sequence). V lost 5 bases, J lost 2 bases, and 11 bases lay in between. The CDR3 runs to 14 residues. This chain's CDR3 is CASSPPRPTDTQYF. The CDR3 DNA follows: TGTGCCAGCAGCCCCCCCAGGCCCACAGATACGCAGTATTTT.

V is TRBV30 and J is TRBJ1-2; TRBD1 matches 7 bases. There are 13 residues in the CDR3. V lost 5 bases and J lost 6; bases outside the gene matches: 9. Looked up from germline, CDR1 is GTSNPN and CDR2 is SVGIG (reference sequence). CDR3 residues: CAWATGTLDGYTF. CDR3 DNA sequence: TGTGCCTGGGCGACAGGGACGCTGGATGGCTACACCTTC.

The chain has TRBV5-1 and TRBJ2-7, with 8 bases identical to TRBD2. The CDR3 contains 15 residues. CDR1 SGHRS and CDR2 YFSETQ come from the germline V gene. The junction had 11 bases not matched to a gene; V was cut back by 4 bases and J by 5 bases. The DNA for the CDR3 is TGCGCCAGCAGCCCCCCCGGGGGGGGATGCCACGAGCAGTACGTC. Translating it yields CASSPPGGGCHEQYV.

The chain employs TRBV6-5 and TRBJ1-1; 7 nucleotides line up with TRBD1. The CDR3 extends over 14 amino acids. The V and J ends lost 6 bases and 1 base, in that order; junction bases with no gene match: 5. Germline CDR1 reads MNHEY; CDR2 reads SVGAGI. CDR3 amino acids: CASSLTGRNTEAFF. DNA for the CDR3: TGTGCCAGCAGCCTGACAGGGAGGAACACTGAAGCTTTCTTT.

This chain links TRBV3-1 (or the pseudogene TRBV3-2) with TRBJ2-3; 13 nucleotides align to TRBD2. The V segment lost 2 bases and the J segment 2 bases; nucleotides outside the gene matches: 7. Germline V gives CDR1 LGHDT, CDR2 YNNKEL (reference sequence). The CDR3 is 18 residues long. CDR3 DNA sequence: TGTGCCAGCAGCCAATATACTAGCGGGGGGGAATACACAGATACGCAGTATTTT. It is translated as CASSQYTSGGEYTDTQYF.

This chain joins TRBV4-2 and TRBJ2-5; 7 bases fit TRBD2. The CDR3 is made up of 16 amino acids. CDR1 and CDR2 from the germline V gene are LGHNA and YNFKEQ. The trim removed 3 bases at V and 5 bases at J, leaving 12 bases unmatched. CDR3 DNA: TGTGCCAGCAGCCATGGGCGGGGGTCGCGGGGGGAGACCCAGTACTTC. This gives the protein CASSHGRGSRGETQYF.

The CDR3: CASSLTGHLSGANVLTF. CDR3 DNA sequence: TGTGCCAGCAGCTTAACGGGACACCTCTCTGGGGCCAACGTCCTGACTTTC. J is TRBJ2-6 and V is TRBV7-3; a possible D gene is TRBD1 (6 bases). Trimming left V 0 bases short and J 0 bases short, with 9 bases between. The CDR3 contains 17 residues. The germline CDR1 and CDR2 sequences are SGHTA and FQGTGA.

The chain has TRBV28 and TRBJ1-2; weak D call: TRBD1 (6 bases). Trimming left V 4 bases short and J 8 bases short, with 17 bases between. Per germline, CDR1 MDHEN and CDR2 SYDVKM. There are 14 residues in the CDR3. The CDR3 DNA sequence: TGTGCCAGCAGTTCGGGAACAGGGCATCGCGGCTACACCTTC. Translating gives CASSSGTGHRGYTF.